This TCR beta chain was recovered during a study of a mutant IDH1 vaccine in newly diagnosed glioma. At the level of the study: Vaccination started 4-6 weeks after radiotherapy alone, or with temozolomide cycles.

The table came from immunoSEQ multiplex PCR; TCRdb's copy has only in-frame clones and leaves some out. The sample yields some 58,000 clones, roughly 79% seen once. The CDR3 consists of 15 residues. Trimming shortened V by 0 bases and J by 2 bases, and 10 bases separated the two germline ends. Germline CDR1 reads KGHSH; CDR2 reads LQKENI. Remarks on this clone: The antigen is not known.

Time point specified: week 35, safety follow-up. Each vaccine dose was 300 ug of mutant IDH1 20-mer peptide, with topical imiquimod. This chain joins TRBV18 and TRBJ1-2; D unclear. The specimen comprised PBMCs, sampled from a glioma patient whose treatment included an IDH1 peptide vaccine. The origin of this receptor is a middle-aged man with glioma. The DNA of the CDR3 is TGTGCCAGCTCACCACCAAGGGCAGGAAACTATGGCTACACCTTC. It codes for CASSPPRAGNYGYTF.